The 19 T cell receptor beta chains below come from one sample, sequenced in a study of cytomegalovirus exposure and HLA in healthy donors. With 60 Vbeta and 13 Jbeta primers, the PCR was carried out. The method was immunoSEQ multiplex PCR; TCRdb's version includes in-frame clones alone and lacks a portion of them. The sample holds approximately 69,000 clones, more than 75% seen once. Sequencing input: PBMCs. Source of these receptors: a man younger than 35 in good health and CMV-seronegative.

In this sample, this clone turned up once. The CDR3 protein is CASSPRQGPYSNQPQHF. The CDR3 region has the DNA TGTGCCAGCAGTCCCCGACAGGGTCCTTATAGCAATCAGCCCCAGCATTTT. The chain uses TRBV27 and TRBJ1-5, with TRBD1 matching 7 bases. This CDR3 is built from 17 residues. Germline loops: CDR1 MNHEY, CDR2 SMNVEV (reference sequence). V was pared by 5 bases and J by 0 bases, with 10 bases of the junction left unmatched.

There are a few counts of this clone. The chain is built from TRBV6-5 and TRBJ2-5; 7 nucleotides match TRBD2. V shed 2 bases, J shed 5 bases, and the junction held 5 bases outside the gene matches. CDR3 length: 14 amino acids. The germline V gene encodes CDR1 MNHEY and CDR2 SVGAGI. The CDR3 nucleotides are TGTGCCAGCAGTTACGGGGGGGACGGGGAGACCCAGTACTTC. It is translated as CASSYGGDGETQYF.

The rearrangement links TRBV6-5 to TRBJ1-4; D not certain. With 4 bases removed from V and 4 bases from J, the gap between germline ends came to 13 bases. CDR3 size: 15 residues. Germline V gene data show CDR1 as MNHEY and CDR2 as SVGAGI. CDR3 bases: TGTGCCAGCAGTTCTCAACAGAGAGTTAATGAAAAACTGTTTTTT. Translating it yields CASSSQQRVNEKLFF.

The V call is TRBV7-9, the J call TRBJ2-7; 8 nucleotides line up with TRBD1. This CDR3 has 14 amino acids. Germline CDR1 SEHNR, CDR2 FQNEAQ (reference sequence). Unmatched junction bases numbered 12, after V lost 9 bases and J lost 5 bases. CDR3 DNA sequence: TGTGCCAGTCGGGGACAGGTCCCTGTAAACGAGCAGTACTTC. Translated, it gives CASRGQVPVNEQYF.

The chain couples TRBV28 to TRBJ2-3; a possible D gene is TRBD1 (5 bases). Trimming removed 2 bases at V and 1 base at J, with 10 bases between. Germline CDR1 is MDHEN and CDR2 is SYDVKM. The CDR3 length is 15 residues. CDR3 region: CASSLRRAGTDTQYF. The CDR3 bases are TGTGCCAGCAGTTTACGCAGGGCCGGCACAGATACGCAGTATTTT.

This chain uses TRBV5-4 with TRBJ1-5, with unresolved D. The germline V gene has CDR1 SGHNT and CDR2 YYREEE (reference sequence). The CDR3 contains 14 residues. Between the trimmed V and J ends, which lost 0 bases and 0 bases, there was a span of 4 bases. The CDR3: CASSLANSNQPQHF. The CDR3, as DNA: TGTGCCAGCAGCTTGGCAAATAGCAATCAGCCCCAGCATTTT.

V usage is TRBV4-2 and J usage is TRBJ2-1; 13 nucleotides match TRBD2. CDR1 LGHNA and CDR2 YNFKEQ come from the germline V gene. The length of the CDR3 is 16 residues. The V gene end was trimmed by 4 bases and the J gene end by 7 bases; junction bases not matched to a gene: 7. In DNA, the CDR3 is TGTGCCAGCAGCCGCACCACTAGCGGGGGGGGGAATGAGCAGTTCTTC. This translates into CASSRTTSGGGNEQFF.

The chain uses TRBV7-9 and TRBJ1-1; D uncertain. V lost 1 base, J lost 9 bases, and 15 bases lay in between. Germline V gives CDR1 SEHNR, CDR2 FQNEAQ (reference sequence). CDR3 length: 14 amino acids. The CDR3 reads CASSLGDGYTKAFF. CDR3 bases: TGTGCCAGCAGCTTAGGCGACGGGTACACAAAAGCTTTCTTT.

The rearrangement uses TRBV2 and TRBJ2-6; 12 nucleotides line up with TRBD1. The CDR3 has 16 residues. Germline assignment: CDR1 SNHLY and CDR2 FYNNEI. V shed 6 bases and J 4 bases; nucleotides not matched to a gene: 4. CDR3 protein: CASRGDRGLGANVLTF. CDR3 nucleotides: TGTGCCAGCAGGGGGGACAGGGGGCTCGGGGCCAACGTCCTGACTTTC.

The J gene is TRBJ1-1, the V gene TRBV6-1, with D possibly being TRBD1 (5 bases). This CDR3 contains 15 residues. The V and J ends lost 2 bases and 7 bases respectively, with 17 bases between them. Germline CDR1 reads MNHNS; CDR2 reads SASEGT. Here the CDR3 DNA reads TGTGCCAGCAGTGAAAGGGGATGGGGGGGGATTGAAGCTTTCTTT. This translates into CASSERGWGGIEAFF.

CDR3 in DNA: TGTGCCAGCAGCTTGGGTACTGCGAGTTCCGAGCAGTACTTC. Residues: CASSLGTASSEQYF. The gene calls are TRBV5-6 and TRBJ2-7; D not certain. Germline V gives CDR1 SGHDT, CDR2 YYEEEE. The CDR3 is made up of 14 amino acids. The V end lost 0 bases, the J end lost 6 bases, and 13 bases lay between the germline ends.

This clone was observed a few times. The chain is built from TRBV11-3 and TRBJ2-3; 15 bases are shared with TRBD2. This CDR3 is built from 16 residues. V gave up 3 bases and J gave up 4 bases; unmatched junction bases: 2. Germline assignment: CDR1 SGHNT and CDR2 YENEEA. Here the CDR3 DNA reads TGTGCCAGCAGCTTGGGACTAGCGGGGGGATCAGATACGCAGTATTTT. Amino acid sequence: CASSLGLAGGSDTQYF.

The rearrangement links TRBV6-1 to TRBJ2-2, with 12 bases identical to TRBD2. CDR1 is MNHNS, CDR2 SASEGT, per germline. V lost 6 bases, J lost 10 bases, and 6 bases stayed unmatched. The CDR3 has 14 amino acids. DNA of the CDR3: TGTGCCAGCAGAGCTAGCGGGGGGGCGAAGGAGCTGTTTTTT. Its protein product is CASRASGGAKELFF.

The gene calls are TRBV7-9 and TRBJ2-5, with no clear D. This CDR3 region has 13 residues. Trimming removed 1 base from V and 2 bases from J, with 5 bases in between. Germline V gene sequence: CDR1 SEHNR, CDR2 FQNEAQ (reference sequence). In nucleotides, the CDR3 is TGTGCCAGCAGCTTAGGTCAGCAAGAGACCCAGTACTTC. Protein product: CASSLGQQETQYF. The complete variable domain, with remaining parts taken from reference TRBV7-9 and TRBJ2-5, reads DTGVSQNPRHKITKRGQNVTFRCDPISEHNRLYWYRQTLGQGPEFLTYFQNEAQLEKSRLLSDRFSAERPKGSFSTLEIQRTEQGDSAMYLCASSLGQQETQYFGPGTRLLVL.

The V call is TRBV5-6, the J call TRBJ2-7, with D possibly matching TRBD1 (6 bases). CDR1 SGHDT and CDR2 YYEEEE come from the germline V gene. There are 14 residues in the CDR3. V shed 0 bases and J shed 4 bases, with 11 bases lying between them. CDR3 amino acids: CASSLEQGGYEQYF. The CDR3 DNA follows: TGTGCCAGCAGCTTGGAACAGGGCGGATACGAGCAGTACTTC.

This clone was detected once. The chain combines TRBV6-4 with TRBJ2-1, with D tentatively TRBD2 (7 bases). Germline CDR1 MRHNA, CDR2 SNTAGT. V gave up 3 bases and J gave up 7 bases, with 19 bases separating them. This CDR3 has 16 amino acids. CDR3 in amino acids: CASSEEGGGRGNEQFF. The CDR3 DNA reads TGTGCCAGCAGTGAGGAGGGGGGGGGCCGGGGGAATGAGCAGTTCTTC.

The chain is built from TRBV5-1 and TRBJ2-3; tentative D call: TRBD1 (6 bases). The ends were cut back, 3 bases at V and 2 bases at J, with 7 bases in the middle. The germline CDR1 and CDR2 sequences are SGHRS and YFSETQ. The CDR3 sequence is 13 residues long. CDR3 sequence reads: CASSWDNTDTQYF. The CDR3 DNA reads as TGCGCCAGCAGCTGGGACAACACAGATACGCAGTATTTT.

This chain uses TRBV5-1 with TRBJ1-2; TRBD1 matches at 10 bases. CDR1 is SGHRS, CDR2 YFSETQ, per germline. The CDR3 extends over 15 amino acids. The V segment lost 0 bases and the J segment 2 bases; nucleotides outside the gene matches: 1. The CDR3 protein is CASSLAGQGNYGYTF. The CDR3 region has the DNA TGCGCCAGCAGCTTGGCGGGACAGGGGAACTATGGCTACACCTTC.

This chain connects TRBV7-6 to TRBJ2-3; 7 bases align to TRBD2. The CDR3 has 15 amino acids. J lost 3 bases, V lost 5 bases, and 8 bases had no gene match. Germline V gene lookup returns CDR1 SGHVS and CDR2 FNYEAQ. CDR3 sequence: CASSTSSGETDTQYF. CDR3 sequence (DNA): TGTGCCAGCAGCACATCAAGCGGGGAGACAGATACGCAGTATTTT.